Shown below are 23 T cell receptor beta chains from a single sample sequenced in a study of blood T cell repertoires in COVID-19. Generated by immunoSEQ multiplex PCR, the TCRdb table keeps only in-frame clones and is missing some. This sample carries under 150,000 clones, roughly 90% of them seen once, and the ten largest clones take less than 8.5%. The specimen was peripheral blood. The source is a woman between 65 and 79 years old who had recovered from COVID-19.

This sequence joins TRBV3-1 (or the pseudogene TRBV3-2) and TRBJ1-2; no reliable D call. The length of the CDR3 is 13 residues. Germline-derived CDR1 and CDR2 are LGHDT and YNNKEL (reference sequence). V was pared by 0 bases and J by 7 bases, with 9 bases between. The CDR3 bases are TGTGCCAGCAGCCAAGATCGGGGTGCTGGCTACACCTTC. Its protein product is CASSQDRGAGYTF.

The chain carries TRBV9 and TRBJ2-1; 9 bases line up with TRBD1. Germline V gives CDR1 SGDLS, CDR2 YYNGEE. Losses at the gene ends were 2 bases for V and 4 bases for J; bases not matched to a gene: 1. The CDR3 is made up of 14 amino acids. The CDR3 reads CASSVTGGYNEQFF. The CDR3 DNA reads TGTGCCAGCAGCGTGACAGGGGGGTACAATGAGCAGTTCTTC.

CDR3 DNA sequence: TGTGCCAGCACCGGGGGGTCCCTCCGCGAGCAGTACTTC. Protein product: CASTGGSLREQYF. This sequence joins TRBV6-5 and TRBJ2-7, with 7 bases lining up with TRBD2. The CDR3 is 13 residues long. Per the germline V gene, CDR1 is MNHEY and CDR2 is SVGAGI. Trimming cost V 7 bases and J 6 bases; bases outside gene matches: 9.

The J gene is TRBJ1-5, the V gene TRBV18, with 7 bases fitting TRBD1. Per the germline V gene, CDR1 is KGHSH and CDR2 is LQKENI. The V segment lost 1 base and the J segment 3 bases; nucleotides outside the gene matches: 6. The CDR3 is 16 residues long. The CDR3 DNA follows: TGTGCCAGCTCACCACGGGCAGGGGGAACCAATCAGCCCCAGCATTTT. This encodes CASSPRAGGTNQPQHF.

The genes are TRBV29-1 and TRBJ2-3; TRBD1 might be the D (5 bases). Germline V gives CDR1 SQVTM, CDR2 ANQGSEA. Deletions cut 4 bases from V and 3 bases from J, with 8 bases between. This CDR3 contains 12 residues. CDR3: CSVGRDTDTQYF. DNA of the CDR3: TGCAGCGTTGGCAGGGATACAGATACGCAGTATTTT.

V usage is TRBV28 and J usage is TRBJ1-5, with TRBD1 as a possible D gene (5 bases). CDR1 is MDHEN, CDR2 SYDVKM, per germline. CDR3 size: 15 residues. Trimming took off 7 bases at V and 7 bases at J, with 20 bases between the two ends. The CDR3, as DNA: TGTGCCAGCACCAAATGGGGGGGAAGTGAGCAGCCCCAGCATTTT. Protein: CASTKWGGSEQPQHF.

This chain connects TRBV30 to TRBJ1-4; no definite D call. Between the trimmed V and J ends, which lost 5 bases and 3 bases, there was a span of 7 bases. The CDR3 runs to 12 residues. Looked up from germline, CDR1 is GTSNPN and CDR2 is SVGIG (reference sequence). CDR3 nucleotides: TGTGCCTGGTTATATGCTAATGAAAAACTGTTTTTT. It codes for CAWLYANEKLFF.

The chain carries TRBV7-9 and TRBJ2-1, with TRBD1 matching 10 bases. The CDR3 has 14 residues. Germline lookup yields CDR1 SEHNR and CDR2 FQNEAQ (reference sequence). The ends lost 1 base at V and 7 bases at J; junction bases unmatched: 1. The CDR3 reads CASSLGTGGNEQFF. The CDR3 DNA is TGTGCCAGCAGCTTAGGGACAGGGGGGAATGAGCAGTTCTTC.

The chain uses TRBV5-6 and TRBJ1-1; 10 bases agree with TRBD1. Germline V gene data show CDR1 as SGHDT and CDR2 as YYEEEE. V lost 3 bases, J lost 7 bases, and 9 bases stayed unmatched. The CDR3 covers 15 residues. CDR3 amino acids: CASSSMDRGVGEAFF. The CDR3 nucleotides are TGTGCCAGCAGCTCAATGGACAGGGGGGTCGGTGAAGCTTTCTTT.

This clone appeared a few times. V gene TRBV2 combines with J gene TRBJ2-2, with 7 bases lining up with TRBD1. This CDR3 spans 15 amino acids. The ends lost 0 bases at V and 7 bases at J; junction bases unmatched: 5. The germline V gene has CDR1 SNHLY and CDR2 FYNNEI. The DNA for the CDR3 is TGTGCCAGCAGTGAAGCAAGCAGGGGGAGCGGGGAGCTGTTTTTT. This translates into CASSEASRGSGELFF.

This rearrangement joins TRBV19 to TRBJ1-2; TRBD1 matches 10 bases. Per the germline V gene, CDR1 is LNHDA and CDR2 is SQIVND (reference sequence). This CDR3 contains 15 residues. Trimming cost V 5 bases and J 4 bases; bases outside gene matches: 7. The CDR3 sequence: CASSPPDRGIYGYTF. For the CDR3, the DNA is TGTGCCAGTAGTCCACCGGACAGGGGGATCTATGGCTACACCTTC.

This chain connects TRBV5-4 to TRBJ2-7; 9 bases agree with TRBD2. Germline CDR1 and CDR2: SGHNT and YYREEE (reference sequence). V trimming: 1 base; J trimming: 5 bases; junction bases outside the gene matches: 7. The CDR3 is made up of 15 amino acids. The CDR3 nucleotides are TGTGCCAGCAGCTTGAAACGGAGCGGGGGGAACGAGCAGTACTTC. It encodes CASSLKRSGGNEQYF.

This clone was observed once. This chain joins TRBV20-1 and TRBJ2-5, with 9 positions matching TRBD1. J lost 5 bases, V lost 3 bases, and 16 bases had no gene match. The CDR3 sequence is 17 residues long. Per germline, CDR1 DFQATT and CDR2 SNEGSKA (reference sequence). CDR3 sequence (DNA): TGCAGTGCTAGTCCACTTCCAGACAGGGGGAAGGGCGAGACCCAGTACTTC. Translation gives CSASPLPDRGKGETQYF.

The chain joins TRBV5-8 to TRBJ1-2; TRBD1 aligns across 8 bases. From germline, CDR1 is SGHTS and CDR2 YDEGEE. This CDR3 is 13 amino acids long. V lost 4 bases and J lost 8; bases outside the gene matches: 7. This CDR3 reads CASSAVTGDGYTF. The CDR3 region has the DNA TGTGCCAGCAGCGCCGTGACAGGGGACGGCTACACCTTC.

The chain is built from TRBV27 and TRBJ2-4; weak D call: TRBD1 (6 bases). The CDR3 runs 13 residues. Germline assignment: CDR1 MNHEY and CDR2 SMNVEV (reference sequence). With 5 bases removed from V and 1 base from J, the gap between germline ends came to 6 bases. The CDR3 bases are TGTGCCAGCAGTCAGGGGGCCAAAAACATTCAGTACTTC. Translated, it gives CASSQGAKNIQYF.

The V call is TRBV10-3, the J call TRBJ2-7; maybe TRBD1 (5 bases). CDR1 and CDR2 from the germline V gene are ENHRY and SYGVKD. With 2 bases removed from V and 6 bases from J, the gap between germline ends came to 8 bases. The CDR3 runs to 12 residues. In DNA form, the CDR3 reads TGTGCCATCAGTGAGCAGGGAAGCGAGCAGTACTTC. Translation gives CAISEQGSEQYF.

This clone came up many times. The V gene is TRBV5-1, the J gene TRBJ1-2; 7 positions match TRBD1. CDR3 size: 16 residues. CDR1 is SGHRS and CDR2 is YFSETQ in the germline V gene. J was trimmed by 3 bases and V by 0 bases; bases with no gene match: 8. DNA for the CDR3: TGCGCCAGCAGCTTGGGTGGGACAGCTATCCACTATGGCTACACCTTC. It is translated as CASSLGGTAIHYGYTF.

The J gene is TRBJ2-2, the V gene TRBV7-9; 7 bases are a match to TRBD1. Germline V CDR1 and CDR2: SEHNR, FQNEAQ (reference sequence). This CDR3 comprises 15 residues. V shed 1 base and J 6 bases; nucleotides not matched to a gene: 5. The DNA of the CDR3 is TGTGCCAGCAGCTTAGTAAGACAGGGACCCGGGGAGCTGTTTTTT. It codes for CASSLVRQGPGELFF.

The chain links TRBV19 to TRBJ1-2; D is unclear. V dropped 6 bases and J dropped 8 bases, with 22 bases sitting between them. Germline assignment: CDR1 LNHDA and CDR2 SQIVND (reference sequence). The CDR3 runs to 15 residues. The CDR3 nucleotides are TGTGCCAGTAGCACCCAGGCAGGTCCAGTAGGAGGCTACACCTTC. Translating it yields CASSTQAGPVGGYTF.

The gene calls are TRBV28 and TRBJ2-3, with D perhaps matching TRBD2 (5 bases). There are 17 residues in the CDR3. From germline, CDR1 is MDHEN and CDR2 SYDVKM. Trimming stripped 2 bases from V and 2 bases from J, with 17 bases between. The CDR3, as DNA: TGTGCCAGCAGTTTACCCCGGGGTAGCGTACTCACAGATACGCAGTATTTT. This codes for CASSLPRGSVLTDTQYF.

There are a few counts of this clone. The chain carries TRBV12-5 and TRBJ1-2; 8 bases fit TRBD1. V shed 6 bases and J 8 bases; nucleotides not matched to a gene: 14. The CDR3 has 15 residues. Germline CDR1 and CDR2: LGHNT and FRNRAP. CDR3 residues: CASGRLGQGLGGYTF. The CDR3 DNA sequence: TGTGCTAGTGGGAGGCTAGGACAGGGCCTTGGGGGCTACACCTTC.

This clone was detected only a few times. This rearrangement joins TRBV28 to TRBJ2-7; D uncertain. V was cut by 3 bases and J by 4 bases, with 7 bases left in between. This CDR3 comprises 12 residues. Per germline, CDR1 MDHEN and CDR2 SYDVKM. The CDR3 region is CASSFQNYEQYF. In DNA form, the CDR3 reads TGTGCCAGCAGTTTCCAGAATTACGAGCAGTACTTC.

This chain connects TRBV5-4 to TRBJ2-1, with 7 bases that match TRBD2. The length of the CDR3 is 15 residues. Per the germline V gene, CDR1 is SGHNT and CDR2 is YYREEE (reference sequence). J was trimmed by 7 bases and V by 0 bases; bases with no gene match: 7. CDR3 DNA sequence: TGTGCCAGCAGCTTGGTGAGCGGGAACTGGAATGAGCAGTTCTTC. Translating gives CASSLVSGNWNEQFF.